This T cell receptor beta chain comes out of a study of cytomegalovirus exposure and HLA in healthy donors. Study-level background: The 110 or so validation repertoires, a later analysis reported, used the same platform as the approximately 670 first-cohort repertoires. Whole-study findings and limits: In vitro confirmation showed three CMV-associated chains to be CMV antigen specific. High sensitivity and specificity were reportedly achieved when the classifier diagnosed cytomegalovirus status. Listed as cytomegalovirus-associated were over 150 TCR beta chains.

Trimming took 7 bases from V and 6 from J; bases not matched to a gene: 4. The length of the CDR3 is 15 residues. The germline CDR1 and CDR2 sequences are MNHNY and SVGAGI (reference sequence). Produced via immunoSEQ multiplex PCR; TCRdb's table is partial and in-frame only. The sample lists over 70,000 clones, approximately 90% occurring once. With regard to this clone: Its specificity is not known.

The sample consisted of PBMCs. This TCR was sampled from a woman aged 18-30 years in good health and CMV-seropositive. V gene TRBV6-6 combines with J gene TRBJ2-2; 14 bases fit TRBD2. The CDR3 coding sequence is TGTGCCAGCAACCCGACTAGCGGGAGGGCCGGGGAGCTGTTTTTT. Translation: CASNPTSGRAGELFF.